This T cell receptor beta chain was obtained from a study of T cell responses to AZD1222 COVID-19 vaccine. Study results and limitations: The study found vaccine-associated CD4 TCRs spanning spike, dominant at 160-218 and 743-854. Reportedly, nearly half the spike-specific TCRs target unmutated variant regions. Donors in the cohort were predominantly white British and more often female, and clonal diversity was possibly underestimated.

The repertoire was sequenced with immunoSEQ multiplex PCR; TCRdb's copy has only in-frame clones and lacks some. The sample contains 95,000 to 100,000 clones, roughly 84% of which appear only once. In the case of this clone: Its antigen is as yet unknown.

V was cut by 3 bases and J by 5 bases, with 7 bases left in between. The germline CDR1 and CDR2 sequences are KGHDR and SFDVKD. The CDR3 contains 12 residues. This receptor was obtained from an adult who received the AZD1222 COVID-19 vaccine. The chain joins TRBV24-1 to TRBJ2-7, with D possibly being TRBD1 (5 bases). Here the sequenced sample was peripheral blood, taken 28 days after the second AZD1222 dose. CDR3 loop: CATSDAGNEQYF. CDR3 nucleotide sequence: TGTGCCACCAGTGATGCAGGGAACGAGCAGTACTTC.